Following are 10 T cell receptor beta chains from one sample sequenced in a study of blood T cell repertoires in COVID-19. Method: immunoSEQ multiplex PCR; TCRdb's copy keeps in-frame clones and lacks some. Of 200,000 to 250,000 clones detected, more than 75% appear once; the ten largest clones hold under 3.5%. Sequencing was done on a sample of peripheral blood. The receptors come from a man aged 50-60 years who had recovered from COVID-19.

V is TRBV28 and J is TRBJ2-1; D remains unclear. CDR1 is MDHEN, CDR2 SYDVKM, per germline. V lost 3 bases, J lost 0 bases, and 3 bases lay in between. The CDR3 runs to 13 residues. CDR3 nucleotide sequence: TGTGCCAGCAGTTTCGGCTCCTACAATGAGCAGTTCTTC. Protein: CASSFGSYNEQFF.

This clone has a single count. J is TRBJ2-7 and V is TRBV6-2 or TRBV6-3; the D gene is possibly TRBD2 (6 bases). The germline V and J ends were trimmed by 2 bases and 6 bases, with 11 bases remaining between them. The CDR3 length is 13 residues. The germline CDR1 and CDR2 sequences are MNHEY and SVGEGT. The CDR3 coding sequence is TGTGCCAGCAGTTACGGCGGGATGAGCGAGCAGTACTTC. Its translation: CASSYGGMSEQYF.

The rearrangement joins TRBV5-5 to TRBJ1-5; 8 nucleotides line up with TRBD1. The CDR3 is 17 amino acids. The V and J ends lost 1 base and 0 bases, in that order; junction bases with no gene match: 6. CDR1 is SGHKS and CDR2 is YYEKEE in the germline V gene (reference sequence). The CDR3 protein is CASSLTGTGSSNQPQHF. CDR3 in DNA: TGTGCCAGCAGCTTGACCGGGACAGGTAGTAGCAATCAGCCCCAGCATTTT.

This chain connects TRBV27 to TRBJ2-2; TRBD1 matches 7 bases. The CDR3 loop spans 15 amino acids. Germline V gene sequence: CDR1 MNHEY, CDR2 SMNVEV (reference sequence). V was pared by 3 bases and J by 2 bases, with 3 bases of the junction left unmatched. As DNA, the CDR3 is TGTGCCAGCAGTTTCGGGACAGTAAACACCGGGGAGCTGTTTTTT. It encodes CASSFGTVNTGELFF.

The CDR3: CAWSKGANYGYTF. CDR3 DNA sequence: TGTGCCTGGAGTAAGGGAGCAAACTATGGCTACACCTTC. The rearrangement uses TRBV30 and TRBJ1-2, with D uncertain. V was clipped by 2 bases and J by 2 bases, with 9 bases between them. The germline gives CDR1 GTSNPN, CDR2 SVGIG (reference sequence). The CDR3 spans 13 residues.

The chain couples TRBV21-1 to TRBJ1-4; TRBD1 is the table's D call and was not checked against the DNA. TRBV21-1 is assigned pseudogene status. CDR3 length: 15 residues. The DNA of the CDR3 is TGTGCCAGCAGCAAGGCCCGGACAGTAAATGAAAAACTGTTTTTT. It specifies CASSKARTVNEKLFF.

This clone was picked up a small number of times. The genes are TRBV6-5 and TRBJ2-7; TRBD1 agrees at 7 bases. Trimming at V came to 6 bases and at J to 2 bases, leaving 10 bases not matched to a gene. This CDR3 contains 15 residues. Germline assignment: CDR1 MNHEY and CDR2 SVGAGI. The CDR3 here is CASSRDRVLAYEQYF. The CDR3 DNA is TGTGCCAGCAGCCGAGACAGGGTACTCGCCTACGAGCAGTACTTC.

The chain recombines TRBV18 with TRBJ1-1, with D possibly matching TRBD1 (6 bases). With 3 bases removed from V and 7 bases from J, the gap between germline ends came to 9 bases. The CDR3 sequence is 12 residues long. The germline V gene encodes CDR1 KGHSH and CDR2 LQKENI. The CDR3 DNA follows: TGTGCCAGCTCACCCGGACAGCTTGAAGCTTTCTTT. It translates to CASSPGQLEAFF.

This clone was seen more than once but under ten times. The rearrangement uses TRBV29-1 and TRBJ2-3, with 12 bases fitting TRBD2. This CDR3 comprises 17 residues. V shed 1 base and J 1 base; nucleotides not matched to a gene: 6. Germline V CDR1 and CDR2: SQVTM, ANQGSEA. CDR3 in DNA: TGCAGCGTTGAAGGCGCGACTAGCGGGAGTGGCACAGATACGCAGTATTTT. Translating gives CSVEGATSGSGTDTQYF.

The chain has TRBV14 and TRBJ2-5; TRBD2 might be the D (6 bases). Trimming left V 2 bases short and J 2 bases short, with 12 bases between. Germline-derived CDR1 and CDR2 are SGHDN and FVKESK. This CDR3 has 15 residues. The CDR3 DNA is TGTGCCAGCAGCCAATTGAGGGGACTGCAAGAGACCCAGTACTTC. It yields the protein CASSQLRGLQETQYF.